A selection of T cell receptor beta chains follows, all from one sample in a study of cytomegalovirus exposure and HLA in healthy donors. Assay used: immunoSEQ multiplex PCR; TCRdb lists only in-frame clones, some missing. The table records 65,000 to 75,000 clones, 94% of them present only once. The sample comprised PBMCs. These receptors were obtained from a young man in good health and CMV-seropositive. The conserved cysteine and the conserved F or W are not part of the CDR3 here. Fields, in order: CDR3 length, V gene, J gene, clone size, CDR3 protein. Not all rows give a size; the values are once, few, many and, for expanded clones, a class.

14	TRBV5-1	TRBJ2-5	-	ASSFYGTSGKETQY
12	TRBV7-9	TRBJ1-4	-	ATSTGNPNEKLF
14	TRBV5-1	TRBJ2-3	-	ASSPLGGGQADTQY
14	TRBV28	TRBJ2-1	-	ASSLKLAVTYNEQF
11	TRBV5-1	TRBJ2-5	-	ASRAGGQETQY
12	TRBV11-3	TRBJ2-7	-	ASSPGHFTRQQY
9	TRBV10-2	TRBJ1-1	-	AAQGSTEAF
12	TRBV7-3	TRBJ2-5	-	ASSPLGGGETQY
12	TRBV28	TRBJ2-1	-	ASSPDRGRNEQF
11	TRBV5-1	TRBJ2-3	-	ASSLISSDTQY
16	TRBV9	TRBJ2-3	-	ASSDRRDLGLGTDTQY
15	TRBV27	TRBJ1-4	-	ASGLRGGKVTNEKLF
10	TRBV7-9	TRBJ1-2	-	ASTLSGGGYT
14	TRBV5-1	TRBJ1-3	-	ASSLEGQGWGNTIY
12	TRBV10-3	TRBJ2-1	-	AIKSGGKGNEQF
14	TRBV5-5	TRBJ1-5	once	ASSLEGGRGNQPQH
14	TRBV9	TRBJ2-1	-	ASSVEGVSSYNEQF
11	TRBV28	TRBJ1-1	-	ASSSGQGTEAF
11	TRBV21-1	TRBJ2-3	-	ASNPPVVAGEY
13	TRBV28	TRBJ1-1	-	ASSPHTGGFTEAF
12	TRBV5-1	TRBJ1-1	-	ASSLAGQGTEAF
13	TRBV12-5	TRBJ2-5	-	ASGPTRPRRETQY
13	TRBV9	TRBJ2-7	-	ASSVALAGVGEQY
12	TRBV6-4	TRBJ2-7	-	ASSGIQGPYEQY
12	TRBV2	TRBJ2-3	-	ASSDPRGTDTQY
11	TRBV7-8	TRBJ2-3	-	ASSFFSLDTQY
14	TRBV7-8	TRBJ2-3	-	ASSLAGDRGRDTQY
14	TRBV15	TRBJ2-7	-	ATSRPGTSVTYEQY
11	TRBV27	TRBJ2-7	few	ASSTSGRGEQY
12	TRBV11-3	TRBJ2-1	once	ASSRRGFGDRQF
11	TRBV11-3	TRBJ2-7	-	ASSLDSGFEQY
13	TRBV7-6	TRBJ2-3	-	ASSFGTRNTDTQY
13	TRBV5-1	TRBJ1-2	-	ASSPGGTPGDGYT
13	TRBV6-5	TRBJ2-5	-	ASSHQGQSQETQY
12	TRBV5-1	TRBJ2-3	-	ASALADPTDTQY
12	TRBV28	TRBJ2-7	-	ASSSLGQNYEQY
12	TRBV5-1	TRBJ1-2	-	ASSLDPEFYGYT
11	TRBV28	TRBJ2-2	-	ASSFAGAGELF
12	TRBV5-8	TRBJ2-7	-	ASSGRGPAYEQY
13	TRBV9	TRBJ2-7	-	ASSGGGAGLNEQY
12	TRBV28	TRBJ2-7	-	ASTLQGAGEKQY
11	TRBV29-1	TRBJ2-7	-	SVEFQRGGEQY
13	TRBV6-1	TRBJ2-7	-	ASSDFGTGNYEQY
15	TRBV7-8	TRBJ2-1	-	ASSLGSVGGTYNEQF
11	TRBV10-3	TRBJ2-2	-	ATGQGWAGELF
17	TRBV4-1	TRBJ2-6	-	ASSQVLTIQASGANVLT